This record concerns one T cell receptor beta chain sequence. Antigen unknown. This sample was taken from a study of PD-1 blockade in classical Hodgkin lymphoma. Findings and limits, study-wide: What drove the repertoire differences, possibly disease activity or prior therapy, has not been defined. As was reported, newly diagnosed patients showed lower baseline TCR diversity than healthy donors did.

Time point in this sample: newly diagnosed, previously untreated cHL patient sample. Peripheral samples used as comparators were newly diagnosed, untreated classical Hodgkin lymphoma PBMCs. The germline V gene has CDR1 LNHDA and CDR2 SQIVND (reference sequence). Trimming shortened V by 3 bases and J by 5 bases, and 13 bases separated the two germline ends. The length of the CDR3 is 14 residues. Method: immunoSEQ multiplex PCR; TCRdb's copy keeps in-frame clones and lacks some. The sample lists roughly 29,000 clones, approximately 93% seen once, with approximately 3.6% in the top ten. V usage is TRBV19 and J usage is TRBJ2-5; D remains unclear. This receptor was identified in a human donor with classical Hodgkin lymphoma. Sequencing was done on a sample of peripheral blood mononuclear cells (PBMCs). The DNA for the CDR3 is TGTGCCAGTAGTATGGGTGGCAGGTGGGAGACCCAGTACTTC. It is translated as CASSMGGRWETQYF.